The entry below describes one TCR beta chain. As yet, its antigen is unknown. Documented time point: persistent/refractory GD, antithyroid drugs over 5 years with positive TRAb. The TCR library was prepared using RNA isolated from PBMCs. Graves' disease diagnoses followed American Thyroid Association guidelines. The data belong to a study of regulatory T cells in long-lasting Graves disease. The germline V gene encodes CDR1 SGHTA and CDR2 FQGNSA. Unmatched junction bases numbered 3, after V lost 0 bases and J lost 5 bases. This CDR3 spans 16 amino acids. Study-wide points: Those with persistent disease had in common more public clonotypes (2,741) than new patients (more than 900).

With iRepertoire HTBI primers and Arm-PCR of CDR3 regions, TCR beta libraries were built. In the source study's methods: The samples yielded some 62 TRBV and roughly 13 TRBJ segments. TCRdb used MiXCR to reprocess the multiplex PCR reads, holding one entry per CDR3 protein. The V and J calls here are based on TCRdb, not the publication. The sample lists 650,000 to 700,000 distinct CDR3 sequences, about 32% occurring once. The sequencing here drew on peripheral blood mononuclear cells (PBMCs), taken when the disease was refractory, from a patient treated with antithyroid drugs. The chain links TRBV7-2 to TRBJ2-5; 13 positions agree with TRBD2. This clonotype was sampled from a female donor with Graves disease. CDR3 DNA sequence: TGTGCCAGCAGCTTAGCCCCGGGACTAGCGGGGGAGACCCAGTACTTC. It translates to CASSLAPGLAGETQYF.